The 30 T cell receptor beta chains reported below all come from one sample, sequenced in a study of blood T cell repertoires in COVID-19. Clones were read by immunoSEQ multiplex PCR, and TCRdb kept only the in-frame ones, dropping some. The sample contains 250,000 or so clones, 75% to 90% of which appear only once. Sequencing used PBMCs or T cells enriched from blood (not recorded which). These receptors were collected from a woman younger than 45 with acute COVID-19.

The chain joins TRBV7-3 to TRBJ2-2, with 8 bases that match TRBD2. Germline CDR1 reads SGHTA; CDR2 reads FQGTGA. V trimming: 3 bases; J trimming: 6 bases; junction bases outside the gene matches: 6. This CDR3 contains 15 residues. In DNA, the CDR3 is TGTGCCAGCAGCTTCGCGGGAGGAGAACCCGGGGAGCTGTTTTTT. Translating gives CASSFAGGEPGELFF.

The chain employs TRBV30 and TRBJ2-7; TRBD2 might be the D (5 bases). The CDR3 has 14 amino acids. V was shortened by 4 bases and J by 5 bases, with 18 bases between the two germline ends. Germline CDR1 reads GTSNPN; CDR2 reads SVGIG (reference sequence). The CDR3 DNA is TGTGCCTGGACCCTCGGAAGAGGGCAGAACGAGCAGTACTTC. Protein: CAWTLGRGQNEQYF.

In regard to this clone: The sample carries other DNA sequences with the same CDR3. The gene calls are TRBV18 and TRBJ2-7; TRBD2 might be the D (5 bases). The CDR3 totals 14 residues. Trimming left V 0 bases short and J 2 bases short, with 8 bases between. From germline, CDR1 is KGHSH and CDR2 LQKENI. This CDR3 reads CASSPPSGTYEQYF. The CDR3 coding sequence is TGTGCCAGCTCACCACCTTCCGGGACCTACGAGCAGTACTTC.

The CDR3 bases are TGTGCCAGCACCCCCGGGACTAGCGGGAGATACCAAGAGACCCAGTACTTC. Protein product: CASTPGTSGRYQETQYF. The chain combines TRBV5-4 with TRBJ2-5, with TRBD2 identical over 14 bases. The CDR3 extends over 17 amino acids. V dropped 6 bases and J dropped 0; count of bases not matched to a gene: 7. Germline values: CDR1 SGHNT, CDR2 YYREEE (reference sequence).

The chain links TRBV29-1 to TRBJ2-7; TRBD1 matches 8 bases. Germline lookup yields CDR1 SQVTM and CDR2 ANQGSEA. Trimming removed 0 bases from V and 3 bases from J; junction bases left unmatched: 7. The CDR3 extends over 15 amino acids. CDR3 DNA sequence: TGCAGCGTTGAAGAGACCGGGACAGGCCTCTACGAGCAGTACTTC. The encoded protein is CSVEETGTGLYEQYF.

V is TRBV7-2 and J is TRBJ1-1, with no clear D. Germline V gene data show CDR1 as SGHTA and CDR2 as FQGNSA. Trimming removed 8 bases at V and 8 bases at J, with 15 bases between. This CDR3 spans 12 amino acids. Here the CDR3 reads CASRSLEVEAFF. For the CDR3, the DNA is TGTGCCAGCCGGAGCCTGGAGGTGGAAGCTTTCTTT.

The chain carries TRBV28 and TRBJ2-5; 11 positions agree with TRBD1. J was trimmed by 5 bases and V by 2 bases; bases with no gene match: 7. CDR3 length: 16 amino acids. The germline V gene has CDR1 MDHEN and CDR2 SYDVKM. The CDR3 protein is CASSLAGQGAEETQYF. The CDR3 nucleotides are TGTGCCAGCAGTTTAGCTGGACAGGGGGCCGAGGAGACCCAGTACTTC.

This clone was detected a few times. CDR3 region: CASSSDSGSYEQYF. CDR3 DNA: TGTGCCAGCAGCTCCGACAGCGGGAGTTACGAGCAGTACTTC. The chain carries TRBV7-2 and TRBJ2-7, with 8 bases aligning to TRBD2. The CDR3 extends over 14 amino acids. Trimming at V came to 4 bases and at J to 4 bases, leaving 6 bases not matched to a gene. Germline V gene data show CDR1 as SGHTA and CDR2 as FQGNSA.

The chain is built from TRBV19 and TRBJ1-2; possibly TRBD1 for D (6 bases). The CDR3 totals 16 residues. Trimming cost V 7 bases and J 3 bases, with 21 bases left between them. CDR1 and CDR2 (germline): LNHDA, SQIVND (reference sequence). This chain's CDR3 is CASTILGGTNYYGYTF. The DNA for the CDR3 is TGTGCCAGTACCATTCTCGGGGGGACAAACTACTATGGCTACACCTTC. Supplemented by reference TRBV19 and TRBJ1-2, the full variable domain reads DGGITQSPKYLFRKEGQNVTLSCEQNLNHDAMYWYRQDPGQGLRLIYYSQIVNDFQKGDIAEGYSVSREKKESFPLTVTSAQKNPTAFYLCASTILGGTNYYGYTFGSGTRLTVV.

V and J are TRBV28 and TRBJ2-2; possible D gene TRBD2, 6 bases. Trimming pared 6 bases from V and 5 bases from J, leaving 13 bases between. The CDR3 sequence is 14 residues long. Germline assignment: CDR1 MDHEN and CDR2 SYDVKM. In nucleotides, the CDR3 is TGTGCCAGCAGCCCAATTAGCGGAACCGGGGAGCTGTTTTTT. Protein sequence: CASSPISGTGELFF.

The chain couples TRBV27 to TRBJ2-1; 12 bases are shared with TRBD2. Germline CDR1 MNHEY, CDR2 SMNVEV (reference sequence). J lost 9 bases, V lost 7 bases, and 10 bases had no gene match. This CDR3 is built from 15 residues. The CDR3 reads CASTNLAGGPGEQFF. The CDR3 nucleotides read TGTGCCAGCACCAACCTAGCGGGAGGGCCGGGTGAGCAGTTCTTC.

This chain joins TRBV4-2 and TRBJ2-1, with 11 positions matching TRBD2. CDR3 length: 16 amino acids. Losses at the gene ends were 3 bases for V and 9 bases for J; bases not matched to a gene: 10. Per the germline V gene, CDR1 is LGHNA and CDR2 is YNFKEQ. CDR3 sequence: CASSQTSGAQLSEQFF. Written as DNA, the CDR3 is TGTGCCAGCAGCCAGACTAGCGGGGCCCAACTTTCTGAGCAGTTCTTC.

V usage is TRBV3-1 (or the pseudogene TRBV3-2) and J usage is TRBJ2-2, with D possibly TRBD2 on 5 matching bases. The CDR3 covers 15 residues. V lost 0 bases, J lost 5 bases, and 10 bases lay in between. Germline-derived CDR1 and CDR2 are LGHDT and YNNKEL (reference sequence). Here the CDR3 DNA reads TGTGCCAGCAGCCAAGAGGCGGGCATTACCGGGGAGCTGTTTTTT. It codes for CASSQEAGITGELFF.

The V call is TRBV5-4, the J call TRBJ2-3; 11 bases agree with TRBD2. Germline assignment: CDR1 SGHNT and CDR2 YYREEE (reference sequence). CDR3 length: 17 amino acids. With V trimmed by 0 bases and J by 1 base, 4 bases remained unmatched. Here the CDR3 reads CASSLGGTSGRTDTQYF. As DNA, the CDR3 is TGTGCCAGCAGCTTGGGGGGGACTAGCGGTCGCACAGATACGCAGTATTTT.

V usage is TRBV21-1 and J usage is TRBJ2-1; TRBD2 was called by the table and not checked on the DNA. TRBV21-1 is described as a pseudogene. The CDR3 runs 13 residues. As DNA, the CDR3 is TGTGCCAGCTTGTTAGCGGGGAACAATGAGCAGTTCTTC. This sequence encodes CASLLAGNNEQFF.

V is TRBV7-2 and J is TRBJ2-3; 8 bases are shared with TRBD1. Per the germline V gene, CDR1 is SGHTA and CDR2 is FQGNSA. V gave up 2 bases and J gave up 1 base; unmatched junction bases: 2. There are 15 residues in the CDR3. The CDR3 spells CASSLWGQGTDTQYF. The CDR3 DNA sequence: TGTGCCAGCAGCTTATGGGGACAGGGCACAGATACGCAGTATTTT.

The chain employs TRBV11-2 and TRBJ2-1, with TRBD2 matching 7 bases. Germline V gene data show CDR1 as SGHAT and CDR2 as FQNNGV. Losses at the gene ends were 0 bases for V and 6 bases for J; bases not matched to a gene: 8. CDR3 length: 16 amino acids. CDR3: CASSLEGGGLGNEQFF. The CDR3 DNA is TGTGCCAGCAGCTTAGAGGGGGGAGGGTTGGGCAATGAGCAGTTCTTC.

In its sample, this clone was seen a few times. V gene TRBV27 combines with J gene TRBJ2-2, with unresolved D. The CDR3 has 13 residues. Germline CDR1 reads MNHEY; CDR2 reads SMNVEV (reference sequence). V was pared by 8 bases and J by 3 bases, with 10 bases between. In nucleotides, the CDR3 is TGTGCCAGCGGTCGGGTTTACACCGGGGAGCTGTTTTTT. This gives the protein CASGRVYTGELFF.

In the case of this clone: At one of its ends the junction is not consistent with the germline gene, which may arise from a read error. The rearrangement joins TRBV7-7 to TRBJ2-1; 12 nucleotides align to TRBD2. The CDR3 covers 15 residues. The germline CDR1 and CDR2 sequences are SSHAT and FNYEAQ (reference sequence). In DNA form, the CDR3 reads TGTGCTAGCAGCCCCGGGACTAGCGGGCTCAATGAGCAGTTCTTC. Translating it yields CASSPGTSGLNEQFF.

The chain recombines TRBV3-1 (or the pseudogene TRBV3-2) with TRBJ2-2, with 8 bases matching TRBD1. V was clipped by 0 bases and J by 7 bases; unmatched bases: 16. In germline, CDR1 is LGHDT, CDR2 YNNKEL (reference sequence). The CDR3 length is 19 residues. This chain's CDR3 is CASSQDSDRGTLSNGELFF. The CDR3 DNA reads as TGTGCCAGCAGCCAAGACTCAGACAGGGGAACTCTCTCGAACGGGGAGCTGTTTTTT.

This chain joins TRBV6-2 or TRBV6-3 and TRBJ2-7; a possible D gene is TRBD2 (5 bases). Per the germline V gene, CDR1 is MNHEY and CDR2 is SVGEGT. The CDR3 spans 18 residues. V lost 3 bases and J lost 0, with 21 bases in between. The CDR3 region has the DNA TGTGCCAGCAGTTATGAACCCGAGGGCAGTCCCGGCTCCTACGAGCAGTACTTC. Its protein is CASSYEPEGSPGSYEQYF.

This chain joins TRBV3-1 (or the pseudogene TRBV3-2) and TRBJ2-2, with 13 bases lining up with TRBD2. V trimming: 4 bases; J trimming: 7 bases; junction bases outside the gene matches: 6. The CDR3 is made up of 16 amino acids. Germline V CDR1 and CDR2: LGHDT, YNNKEL (reference sequence). CDR3 in amino acids: CASSPGLAGQDGELFF. The CDR3 nucleotides read TGTGCCAGCAGCCCGGGACTAGCGGGACAAGACGGGGAGCTGTTTTTT.

CDR3 region: CASSSTGTGAGANVLTF. CDR3 bases: TGTGCCAGCAGTTCAACCGGGACAGGGGCAGGGGCCAACGTCCTGACTTTC. The chain has TRBV27 and TRBJ2-6; 10 nucleotides agree with TRBD1. The length of the CDR3 is 17 residues. J lost 4 bases, V lost 4 bases, and 7 bases had no gene match. Per the germline V gene, CDR1 is MNHEY and CDR2 is SMNVEV (reference sequence).

The V call is TRBV6-2 or TRBV6-3, the J call TRBJ1-5, with TRBD1 matching 8 bases. J gave up 1 base and V 5 bases, and 13 bases lay outside the gene matches. The CDR3 extends over 18 amino acids. Germline V CDR1 and CDR2: MNHEY, SVGEGT. CDR3 protein: CASSQRITGQGSNQPQHF. CDR3 bases: TGTGCCAGCAGTCAAAGAATAACCGGACAGGGCAGCAATCAGCCCCAGCATTTT.

The rearrangement uses TRBV18 and TRBJ2-1; 11 bases fit TRBD2. With V trimmed by 2 bases and J by 9 bases, 9 bases remained unmatched. The length of the CDR3 is 16 residues. The germline V gene encodes CDR1 KGHSH and CDR2 LQKENI. The CDR3 region has the DNA TGTGCCAGCTCACCAAGGAGTCCTAGCGGGAGGATTGAGCAGTTCTTC. It encodes CASSPRSPSGRIEQFF.

This chain joins TRBV7-9 and TRBJ1-2; no reliable D call. V was clipped by 5 bases and J by 4 bases, with 11 bases between them. Germline assignment: CDR1 SEHNR and CDR2 FQNEAQ (reference sequence). The CDR3 totals 13 residues. The CDR3 loop reads CASSPGTTYGYTF. Here the CDR3 DNA reads TGTGCCAGCAGCCCCGGTACTACCTATGGCTACACCTTC.

This clone was seen just once. V is TRBV13 and J is TRBJ1-3; tentatively, D is TRBD1 (6 bases). Trimming removed 2 bases from V and 2 bases from J, with 13 bases in between. Germline-derived CDR1 and CDR2 are PRHDT and FYEKMQ (reference sequence). CDR3 size: 16 residues. CDR3: CASSLYEGQTGNTIYF. The CDR3 DNA reads TGTGCCAGCAGCTTATACGAAGGACAGACTGGAAACACCATATATTTT.

The rearrangement joins TRBV5-1 to TRBJ2-3; tentatively, D is TRBD2 (5 bases). Germline V gene sequence: CDR1 SGHRS, CDR2 YFSETQ. CDR3 size: 15 residues. With 0 bases removed from V and 2 bases from J, the gap between germline ends came to 10 bases. Here the CDR3 DNA reads TGCGCCAGCAGCTTGGTCAGCGGTTACACAGATACGCAGTATTTT. As protein: CASSLVSGYTDTQYF.

The J gene is TRBJ1-5, the V gene TRBV6-1; TRBD1 is a possible D gene (6 bases). Germline-derived CDR1 and CDR2 are MNHNS and SASEGT. The CDR3 totals 14 residues. The V and J ends lost 7 bases and 2 bases respectively, with 12 bases between them. The CDR3 DNA is TGTGCCAGCAACGAACAGGGAGGCAATCAGCCCCAGCATTTT. Its translation is CASNEQGGNQPQHF.

This chain uses TRBV18 with TRBJ2-6; tentative D call: TRBD1 (5 bases). The CDR3 totals 17 residues. V lost 1 base to trimming and J lost 0 bases, with 10 bases between them. Per the germline V gene, CDR1 is KGHSH and CDR2 is LQKENI. As DNA, the CDR3 is TGTGCCAGCTCACCACAGGGGCCCTCCTCTGGGGCCAACGTCCTGACTTTC. This gives the protein CASSPQGPSSGANVLTF.